These 2 T cell receptor beta chains came from one sample sequenced in a study of T-cell memory formation after mild COVID-19. MiXCR, run by TCRdb on the 5' RACE reads, gives a single entry per CDR3 protein. The table includes approximately 440,000 distinct CDR3 sequences, 15% to 20% detected once. Sample: PBMCs or a T cell subset sorted from them (not recorded which). These receptors all stem from an adult woman who had mild COVID-19 (a few samples of this study predate the infection). Cell type and time point are not known.

The V call is TRBV4-3, the J call TRBJ2-7; 8 bases are shared with TRBD1. Germline V lookup: CDR1 LGHNA, CDR2 YSLEER. The V segment lost 3 bases and the J segment 7 bases; nucleotides outside the gene matches: 5. The CDR3 length is 13 residues. The DNA of the CDR3 is TGCGCCAGCAGCCAGTCCAGGGGGCATGAGCAGTACTTC. It specifies CASSQSRGHEQYF.

At least ten counts were recorded for this clonotype. The chain combines TRBV6-5 with TRBJ1-3; no reliable D call. This CDR3 contains 12 residues. V lost 4 bases and J lost 3, with 4 bases in between. Germline loops: CDR1 MNHEY, CDR2 SVGAGI. For the CDR3, the DNA is TGTGCCAGCAGTTCCAATGGAAACACCATATATTTT. The encoded protein is CASSSNGNTIYF.